This TCR beta chain emerged from a study of T cells in Graves' hyperthyroidism and ophthalmopathy. TCR beta CDR3 regions were amplified from RNA. First-round RT-PCR targeting the TCR CDR3 was performed with the HTBI primer set. One entry per CDR3 protein, called by TCRdb with MiXCR from the multiplex PCR reads. The sample includes 30,000 to 35,000 distinct CDR3 sequences, roughly half seen only once; the top ten take roughly 25%. This clonotype was seen repeatedly, ten times or more. Per the germline V gene, CDR1 is SEHNR and CDR2 is FQNEAQ (reference sequence). The CDR3 covers 16 residues. V lost 5 bases, J lost 4 bases, and 12 bases stayed unmatched.

The chain links TRBV7-9 to TRBJ2-7; 9 bases line up with TRBD1. The specimen was blood. This clonotype originated in a woman between 40 and 50 years old with Graves' ophthalmopathy. The CDR3 region is CASSDSGGTGSYEQYF. The CDR3 bases are TGTGCCAGCAGCGATTCTGGTGGGACAGGGTCATACGAGCAGTACTTC.